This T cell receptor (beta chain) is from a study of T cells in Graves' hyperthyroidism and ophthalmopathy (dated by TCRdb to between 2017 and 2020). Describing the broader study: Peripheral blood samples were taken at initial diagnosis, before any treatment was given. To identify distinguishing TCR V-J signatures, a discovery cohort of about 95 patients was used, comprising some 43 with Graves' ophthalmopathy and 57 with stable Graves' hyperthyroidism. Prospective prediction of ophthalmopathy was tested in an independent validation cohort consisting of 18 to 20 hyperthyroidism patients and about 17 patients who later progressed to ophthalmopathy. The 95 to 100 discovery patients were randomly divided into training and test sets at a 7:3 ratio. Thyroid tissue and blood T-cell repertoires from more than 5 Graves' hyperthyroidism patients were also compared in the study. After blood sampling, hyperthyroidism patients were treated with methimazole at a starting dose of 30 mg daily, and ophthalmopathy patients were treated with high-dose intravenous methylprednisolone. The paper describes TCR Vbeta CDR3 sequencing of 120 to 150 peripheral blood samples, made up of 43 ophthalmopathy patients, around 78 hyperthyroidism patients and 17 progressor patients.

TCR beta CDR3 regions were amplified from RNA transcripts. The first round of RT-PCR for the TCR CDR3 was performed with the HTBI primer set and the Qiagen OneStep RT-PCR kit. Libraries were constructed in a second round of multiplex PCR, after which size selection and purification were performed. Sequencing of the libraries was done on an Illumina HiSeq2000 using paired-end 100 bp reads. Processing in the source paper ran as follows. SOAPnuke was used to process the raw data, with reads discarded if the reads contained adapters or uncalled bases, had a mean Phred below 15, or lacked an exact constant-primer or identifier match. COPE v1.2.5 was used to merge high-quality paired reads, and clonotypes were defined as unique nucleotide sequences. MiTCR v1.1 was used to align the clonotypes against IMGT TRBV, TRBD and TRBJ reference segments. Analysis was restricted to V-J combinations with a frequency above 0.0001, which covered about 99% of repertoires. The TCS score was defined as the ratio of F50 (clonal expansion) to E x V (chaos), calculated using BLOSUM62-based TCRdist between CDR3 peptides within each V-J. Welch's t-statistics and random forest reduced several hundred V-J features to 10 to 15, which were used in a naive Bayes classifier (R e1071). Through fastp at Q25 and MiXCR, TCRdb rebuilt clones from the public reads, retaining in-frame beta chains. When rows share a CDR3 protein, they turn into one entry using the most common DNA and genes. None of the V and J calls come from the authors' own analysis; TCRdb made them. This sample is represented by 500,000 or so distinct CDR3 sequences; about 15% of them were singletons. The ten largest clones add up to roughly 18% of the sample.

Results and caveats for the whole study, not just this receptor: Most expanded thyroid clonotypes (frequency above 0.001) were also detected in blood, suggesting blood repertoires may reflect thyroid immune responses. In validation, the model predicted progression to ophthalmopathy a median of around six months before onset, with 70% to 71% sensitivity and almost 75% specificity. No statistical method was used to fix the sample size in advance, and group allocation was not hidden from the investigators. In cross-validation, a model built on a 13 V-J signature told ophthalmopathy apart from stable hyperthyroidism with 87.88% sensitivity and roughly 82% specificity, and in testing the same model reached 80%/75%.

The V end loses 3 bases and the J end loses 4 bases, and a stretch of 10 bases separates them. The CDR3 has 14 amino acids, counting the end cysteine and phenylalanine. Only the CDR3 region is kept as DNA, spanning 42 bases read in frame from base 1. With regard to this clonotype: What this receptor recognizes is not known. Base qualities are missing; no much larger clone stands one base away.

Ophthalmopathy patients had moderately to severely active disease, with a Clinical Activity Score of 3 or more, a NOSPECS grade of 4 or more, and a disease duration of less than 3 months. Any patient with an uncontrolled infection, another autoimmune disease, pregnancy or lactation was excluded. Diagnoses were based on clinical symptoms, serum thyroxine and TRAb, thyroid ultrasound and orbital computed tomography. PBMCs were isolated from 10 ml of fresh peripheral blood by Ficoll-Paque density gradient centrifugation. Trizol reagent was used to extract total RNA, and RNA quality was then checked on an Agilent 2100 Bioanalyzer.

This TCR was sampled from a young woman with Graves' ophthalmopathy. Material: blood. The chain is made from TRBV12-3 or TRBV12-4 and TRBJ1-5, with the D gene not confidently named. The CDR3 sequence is CASSFPESNQPQHF. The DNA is TGTGCCAGCAGTTTCCCGGAATCGAATCAGCCCCAGCATTTT.